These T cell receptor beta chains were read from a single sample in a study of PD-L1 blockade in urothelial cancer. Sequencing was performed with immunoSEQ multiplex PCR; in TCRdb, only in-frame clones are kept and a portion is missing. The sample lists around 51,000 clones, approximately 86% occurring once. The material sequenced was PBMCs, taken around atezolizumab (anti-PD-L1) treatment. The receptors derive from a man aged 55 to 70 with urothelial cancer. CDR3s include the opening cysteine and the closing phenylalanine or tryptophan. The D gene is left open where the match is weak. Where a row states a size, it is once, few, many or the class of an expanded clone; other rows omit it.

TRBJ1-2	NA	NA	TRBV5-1	CATSPGGNYGYTF	TGCGCCACCTCGCCAGGTGGGAACTATGGCTACACCTTC
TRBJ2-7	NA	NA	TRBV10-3	CAISESGRDIHSYEQYF	TGTGCCATCAGTGAGTCGGGGAGGGACATCCACTCCTACGAGCAGTACTTC
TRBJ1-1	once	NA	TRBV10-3	CAISVVGGNTEAFF	TGTGCCATCAGTGTGGTAGGAGGGAACACTGAAGCTTTCTTT
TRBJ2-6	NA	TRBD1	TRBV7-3	CASSYPTGPGANVLTF	TGTGCCAGCAGCTATCCGACAGGGCCTGGGGCCAACGTCCTGACTTTC
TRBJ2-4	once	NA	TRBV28	CASTSSALAKNIQYF	TGTGCCAGCACAAGTAGCGCTCTAGCCAAAAACATTCAGTACTTC
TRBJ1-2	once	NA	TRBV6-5	CASEGYGYTF	TGTGCCAGCGAGGGCTATGGCTACACCTTC
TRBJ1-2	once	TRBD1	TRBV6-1	CASSGDRGSYGYTF	TGTGCCAGCAGTGGGGACAGGGGGAGCTATGGCTACACCTTC
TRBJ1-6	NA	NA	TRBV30	CAQGQPPAPLHF	TGTGCCCAGGGACAACCCCCGGCGCCCCTCCACTTT
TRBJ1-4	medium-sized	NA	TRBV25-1	CASSPSAGSYNEKLFF	TGTGCCAGCAGTCCCTCCGCAGGCAGCTATAATGAAAAACTGTTTTTT
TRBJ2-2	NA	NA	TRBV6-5	CASRTGSGELFF	TGTGCCAGCAGAACAGGGTCCGGGGAGCTGTTTTTT
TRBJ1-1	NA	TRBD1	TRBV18	CASSTGQGEAFF	TGTGCCAGCTCAACTGGACAGGGCGAAGCTTTCTTT
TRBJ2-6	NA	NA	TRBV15	CATSRDRVSSGANVLTF	TGTGCCACCAGCAGAGACAGGGTTAGCTCTGGGGCCAACGTCCTGACTTTC
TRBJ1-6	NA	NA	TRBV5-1	CASSLGSVWNSPLHF	TGCGCCAGCAGCTTGGGTAGCGTATGGAATTCACCCCTCCACTTT
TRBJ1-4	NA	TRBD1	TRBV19	CATSTGGGLEEKLFF	TGTGCCACCTCGACAGGGGGCGGGTTGGAGGAAAAACTGTTTTTT
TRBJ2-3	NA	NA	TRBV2	CASIPGTFLTDTQYF	TGTGCCAGCATCCCCGGGACTTTCCTCACAGATACGCAGTATTTT
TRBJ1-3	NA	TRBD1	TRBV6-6	CASSATGARNTIYF	TGTGCCAGCAGTGCTACAGGGGCGAGAAACACCATATATTTT
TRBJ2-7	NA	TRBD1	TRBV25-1	CASSESDRGRSYEQYF	TGTGCCAGCAGTGAGTCGGACAGGGGGCGAAGCTACGAGCAGTACTTC
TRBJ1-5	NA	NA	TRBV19	CASSIDLWQPQHF	TGTGCCAGTAGTATAGATCTATGGCAGCCCCAGCATTTT
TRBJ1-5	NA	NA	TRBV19	CASSGDQPQHF	TGTGCCAGTAGTGGAGATCAGCCCCAGCATTTT
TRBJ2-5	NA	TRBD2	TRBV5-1	CASGGGVGETQYF	TGCGCCAGCGGCGGGGGGGTCGGAGAGACCCAGTACTTC
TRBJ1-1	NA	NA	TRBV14	CASSQDGRHTFLPEAFF	TGTGCCAGCAGCCAAGATGGGCGCCACACGTTTCTTCCTGAAGCTTTCTTT
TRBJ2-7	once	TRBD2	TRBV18	CASSPLAGGFHEQYF	TGTGCCAGCTCCCCCCTAGCGGGAGGGTTCCACGAGCAGTACTTC
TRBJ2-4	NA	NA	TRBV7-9	CASSLGAGLAKNIQYF	TGTGCCAGCAGCTTAGGGGCCGGACTAGCCAAAAACATTCAGTACTTC
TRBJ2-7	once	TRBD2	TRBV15	CATSRDFQGTRLARGYEQYF	TGTGCCACCAGCAGAGATTTTCAAGGGACGAGACTAGCGAGAGGTTACGAGCAGTACTTC
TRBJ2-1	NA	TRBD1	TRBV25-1	CASRNSDRVGNEQFF	TGTGCCAGCAGGAACTCCGACAGGGTAGGCAATGAGCAGTTCTTC
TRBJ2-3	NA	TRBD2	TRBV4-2	CASSQGGLAGGPANTDTKYF	TGTGCCAGCAGCCAAGGAGGACTAGCGGGGGGCCCCGCCAACACAGATACGAAGTATTTT
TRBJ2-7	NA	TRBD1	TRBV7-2	CASKLDRGVLYEQYF	TGTGCCAGCAAATTGGACAGGGGCGTTTTATACGAGCAGTACTTC
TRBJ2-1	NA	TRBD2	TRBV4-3	CASSQRAGVVNEQFF	TGCGCCAGCAGCCAACGAGCGGGAGTTGTCAATGAGCAGTTCTTC
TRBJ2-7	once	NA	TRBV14	CASSQVMGATYEQYF	TGTGCCAGCAGCCAAGTTATGGGGGCCACCTACGAGCAGTACTTC
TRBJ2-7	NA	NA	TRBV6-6	CASKGAGQDYEQYF	TGTGCCAGCAAGGGTGCAGGGCAGGACTACGAGCAGTACTTC
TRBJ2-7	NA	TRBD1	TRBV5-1	CASSLRQGAYEQYF	TGCGCCAGCAGCCTCAGACAGGGGGCCTACGAGCAGTACTTC
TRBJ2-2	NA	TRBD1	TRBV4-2	CASSHSGTGGHTGELFF	TGTGCCAGCAGCCATTCGGGGACAGGGGGACACACCGGGGAGCTGTTTTTT
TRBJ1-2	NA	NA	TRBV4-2	CASSQVGEYGYTF	TGTGCCAGCAGCCAAGTCGGGGAGTATGGCTACACCTTC
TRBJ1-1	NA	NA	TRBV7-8	CASSPGVRTEAFF	TGTGCCAGCAGCCCCGGAGTGAGAACTGAAGCTTTCTTT
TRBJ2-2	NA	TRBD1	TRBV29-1	CSVLTGPSAYTGELFF	TGCAGCGTGCTGACAGGGCCGAGCGCCTACACCGGGGAGCTGTTTTTT
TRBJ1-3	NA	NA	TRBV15	CATSRDSQSGNTIYF	TGTGCCACCAGCAGAGATAGCCAGTCTGGAAACACCATATATTTT
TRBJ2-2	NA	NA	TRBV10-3	CAISGSSDPGELFF	TGTGCCATCAGTGGATCTAGCGATCCCGGGGAGCTGTTTTTT
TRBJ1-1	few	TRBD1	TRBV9	CASSVQGAHTEAFF	TGTGCCAGCAGCGTACAGGGGGCGCACACTGAAGCTTTCTTT
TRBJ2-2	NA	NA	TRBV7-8	CASRRGGSNTGELFF	TGTGCCAGCAGGAGGGGGGGGTCGAACACCGGGGAGCTGTTTTTT
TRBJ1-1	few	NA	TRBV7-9	CASSYGHAMNTEAFF	TGTGCCAGCAGCTACGGACACGCCATGAACACTGAAGCTTTCTTT
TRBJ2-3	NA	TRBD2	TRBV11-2	CASSLDLAGKGDTQYF	TGTGCCAGCAGCTTAGATCTAGCGGGAAAAGGAGATACGCAGTATTTT
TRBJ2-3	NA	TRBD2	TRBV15	CATSRLAGDWPLNTQYF	TGTGCCACCAGCAGGCTAGCGGGGGATTGGCCCCTCAATACGCAGTATTTT
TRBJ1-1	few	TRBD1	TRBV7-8	CASSLMRGLSLRTEAFF	TGTGCCAGCAGCTTGATGAGGGGGCTTTCTTTGAGGACTGAAGCTTTCTTT
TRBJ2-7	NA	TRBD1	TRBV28	CASSPTGASYEQYF	TGTGCCAGCAGCCCTACAGGGGCCTCCTACGAGCAGTACTTC
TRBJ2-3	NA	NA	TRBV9	CASSVAGVWTDTQYF	TGTGCCAGCAGCGTAGCAGGGGTGTGGACAGATACGCAGTATTTT
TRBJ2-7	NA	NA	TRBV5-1	CASSRDSYEQYF	TGCGCCAGCTCCCGGGACTCCTACGAGCAGTACTTC
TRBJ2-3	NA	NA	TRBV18	CASSPPRGWADTQYF	TGTGCCAGCTCACCACCAAGGGGCTGGGCAGATACGCAGTATTTT
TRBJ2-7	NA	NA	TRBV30	CAWSVPGSVHF	TGTGCCTGGAGTGTACCGGGTTCCGTGCACTTC
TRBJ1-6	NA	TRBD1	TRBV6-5	CASRKQGRDSPLHF	TGTGCCAGCAGAAAACAGGGGCGAGATTCACCCCTCCACTTT
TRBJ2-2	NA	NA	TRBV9	CASSLALGGELFF	TGTGCCAGCAGCCTAGCCCTCGGCGGGGAGCTGTTTTTT
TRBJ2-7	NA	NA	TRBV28	CASIHGTLGTYEQYF	TGTGCCAGCATCCATGGGACTTTAGGTACCTACGAGCAGTACTTC
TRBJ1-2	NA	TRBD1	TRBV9	CASSAKRDRGRVSGYTF	TGTGCCAGCAGCGCGAAGCGGGACAGGGGGCGCGTCAGTGGCTACACCTTC
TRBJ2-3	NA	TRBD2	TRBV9	CASSVGGGDTQYF	TGTGCCAGCAGCGTAGGGGGGGGAGATACGCAGTATTTT
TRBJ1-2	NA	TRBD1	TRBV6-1	CASCWDRGGYTF	TGTGCCAGCTGCTGGGACAGGGGTGGCTACACCTTC
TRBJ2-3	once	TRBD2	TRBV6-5	CASSTSGESTDTQYF	TGTGCCAGCAGTACTAGCGGGGAGAGCACAGATACGCAGTATTTT
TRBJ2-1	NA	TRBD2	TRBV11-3	CASSLVGGRRGNNEQFF	TGTGCCAGCAGCTTAGTGGGCGGGAGGCGGGGTAACAATGAGCAGTTCTTC
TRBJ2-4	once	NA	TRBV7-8	CASSFSVAKNIQYF	TGTGCCAGCAGCTTCAGCGTAGCCAAAAACATTCAGTACTTC
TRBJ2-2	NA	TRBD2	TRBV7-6	CASSSRGLAGDTGELFF	TGTGCCAGCAGCTCGCGCGGACTAGCGGGGGACACCGGGGAGCTGTTTTTT
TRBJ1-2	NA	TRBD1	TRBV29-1	CSVVRDPGGPSGYTF	TGCAGCGTTGTACGGGATCCAGGGGGGCCGTCTGGCTACACCTTC
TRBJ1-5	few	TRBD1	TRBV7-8	CASSPEIGTANQPQHF	TGTGCCAGCAGCCCCGAGATCGGGACAGCTAATCAGCCCCAGCATTTT